The rows below give T cell receptor beta chains drawn from one sample of a study of shared clonotypes between healthy human individuals. The assay was immunoSEQ multiplex PCR, and TCRdb's table has in-frame clones only and misses some. The sample holds under 600,000 clones; around 80% are singletons and the top ten take about 12%. The sequenced sample consisted of PBMCs. The receptor source for this set is a woman in her thirties or forties in good health. Some clones in this sample may be carry-over from other donors' samples. Both conserved end residues are part of each CDR3. The order of the fields is V gene, clone size, J gene, D gene, CDR3 length, CDR3 protein, CDR3 DNA. The D gene is left open where the match is weak. Clone size is shown for a subset of rows, as once, few, many or a class of expanded clone.

V gene: TRBV5-6
clone size: -
J gene: TRBJ2-7
D gene: -
CDR3 length: 13
CDR3 protein: CAGSRLGIYEQYF
CDR3 DNA: TGTGCCGGATCCCGCCTAGGAATCTACGAGCAGTACTTC

V gene: TRBV27
clone size: -
J gene: TRBJ2-7
D gene: TRBD1
CDR3 length: 16
CDR3 protein: CASSLTGQGLPYEQYF
CDR3 DNA: TGTGCCAGCAGTTTAACGGGACAGGGATTGCCCTACGAGCAGTACTTC

V gene: TRBV5-1
clone size: -
J gene: TRBJ2-7
D gene: -
CDR3 length: 17
CDR3 protein: CASSLKLYSEKFVEQYF
CDR3 DNA: TGCGCCAGCAGCTTAAAACTTTATAGCGAGAAGTTCGTGGAGCAGTACTTC

V gene: TRBV7-2
clone size: few
J gene: TRBJ2-7
D gene: TRBD2
CDR3 length: 13
CDR3 protein: CASRKLAGYEQYF
CDR3 DNA: TGTGCCAGCAGGAAACTAGCGGGCTACGAGCAGTACTTC

V gene: TRBV7-6
clone size: -
J gene: TRBJ2-5
D gene: TRBD1
CDR3 length: 16
CDR3 protein: CASSPTPAGGRETQYF
CDR3 DNA: TGTGCCAGCAGCCCTACCCCGGCAGGGGGAAGGGAGACCCAGTACTTC

V gene: TRBV10-2
clone size: -
J gene: TRBJ2-7
D gene: -
CDR3 length: 10
CDR3 protein: CASSDSEQYF
CDR3 DNA: TGCGCCAGCAGTGATAGTGAGCAGTACTTC

V gene: TRBV11-2
clone size: -
J gene: TRBJ2-7
D gene: -
CDR3 length: 15
CDR3 protein: CASSLQAGDTHEQYF
CDR3 DNA: TGTGCCAGCAGCTTACAGGCCGGAGACACCCACGAGCAGTACTTC

V gene: TRBV5-5
clone size: -
J gene: TRBJ2-2
D gene: TRBD2
CDR3 length: 16
CDR3 protein: CASNRGGAGVAGELFF
CDR3 DNA: TGTGCCAGCAACCGAGGAGGAGCGGGAGTAGCCGGGGAGCTGTTTTTT

V gene: TRBV18
clone size: many
J gene: TRBJ2-2
D gene: -
CDR3 length: 17
CDR3 protein: CASSLTQNIQATGELFF
CDR3 DNA: TGTGCCAGCTCACTCACCCAAAACATACAGGCAACCGGGGAGCTGTTTTTT

V gene: TRBV5-1
clone size: -
J gene: TRBJ1-1
D gene: -
CDR3 length: 13
CDR3 protein: CASSEHGGTEAFF
CDR3 DNA: TGCGCCAGCAGCGAGCATGGTGGCACTGAAGCTTTCTTT

V gene: TRBV5-1
clone size: -
J gene: TRBJ2-2
D gene: -
CDR3 length: 15
CDR3 protein: CASSSRGTFTGELFF
CDR3 DNA: TGCGCCAGCAGTTCTAGGGGGACTTTCACCGGGGAGCTGTTTTTT

V gene: TRBV20-1
clone size: -
J gene: TRBJ2-1
D gene: -
CDR3 length: 11
CDR3 protein: CSPTQGNEQFF
CDR3 DNA: TGCAGTCCGACGCAGGGGAATGAGCAGTTCTTC

V gene: TRBV7-2
clone size: -
J gene: TRBJ2-7
D gene: TRBD2
CDR3 length: 14
CDR3 protein: CASSLGTRIYEQYF
CDR3 DNA: TGTGCCAGCAGCTTAGGGACTAGAATCTACGAGCAGTACTTC

V gene: TRBV7-6
clone size: -
J gene: TRBJ1-1
D gene: -
CDR3 length: 11
CDR3 protein: CASSLGGEAFF
CDR3 DNA: TGTGCCAGCAGCTTGGGGGGTGAAGCTTTCTTT

V gene: TRBV7-8
clone size: -
J gene: TRBJ2-7
D gene: -
CDR3 length: 17
CDR3 protein: CASSLVTRGGWVYEQYF
CDR3 DNA: TGTGCCAGCAGCTTAGTCACTAGGGGGGGTTGGGTCTACGAGCAGTACTTC

V gene: TRBV15
clone size: -
J gene: TRBJ1-2
D gene: -
CDR3 length: 14
CDR3 protein: CATSSRAAVYGYTF
CDR3 DNA: TGTGCCACCAGCAGCCGGGCGGCGGTCTATGGCTACACCTTC

V gene: TRBV5-4
clone size: -
J gene: TRBJ2-1
D gene: TRBD2
CDR3 length: 14
CDR3 protein: CASSVLAGDNEQFF
CDR3 DNA: TGTGCCAGCAGCGTACTAGCGGGGGACAATGAGCAGTTCTTC

V gene: TRBV4-3
clone size: -
J gene: TRBJ2-7
D gene: -
CDR3 length: 14
CDR3 protein: CASSQDRRGYEQYF
CDR3 DNA: TGCGCCAGCAGCCAAGATAGGCGGGGTTACGAGCAGTACTTC

V gene: TRBV7-3
clone size: -
J gene: TRBJ2-1
D gene: TRBD2
CDR3 length: 18
CDR3 protein: CASSPGLAGERLSNEQFF
CDR3 DNA: TGTGCCAGCAGCCCGGGACTAGCGGGAGAGCGTCTAAGCAATGAGCAGTTCTTC

V gene: TRBV30
clone size: -
J gene: TRBJ1-4
D gene: -
CDR3 length: 13
CDR3 protein: CALTVTNNEKLFF
CDR3 DNA: TGTGCCCTGACAGTCACTAATAATGAAAAACTGTTTTTT